Sequencing of this T cell receptor beta chain was carried out in a study of shared clonotypes between healthy human individuals. Study-level findings and limits: In general, naive subsets displayed greater estimated richness than memory subsets did.

This clone came up a few times. Its antigen is as yet unknown. Repertoires were generated with immunoSEQ multiplex PCR, while TCRdb's copy carries only in-frame clones and drops some. The sample includes more than 150,000 clones, about 68% of them seen just once. The healthy adult donors were HIV-negative and reported no recent acute infections or vaccinations. Donors were Caucasian adults residing in Nashville, Tennessee, USA. This CDR3 region has 14 residues. Looked up from germline, CDR1 is KGHSH and CDR2 is LQKENI. Trimming pared 1 base from V and 5 bases from J, leaving 12 bases between. The receptor was derived from a man in his thirties or forties in good health. The chain has TRBV18 and TRBJ2-7; D is ambiguous. The material sequenced was memory CD4+ T cells sorted from blood. Subset denoted: CD45RA-negative fraction. The CDR3 DNA reads as TGTGCCAGCTCACCACAAGCCAGTAGCAACGAGCAGTACTTC. Its translation is CASSPQASSNEQYF.